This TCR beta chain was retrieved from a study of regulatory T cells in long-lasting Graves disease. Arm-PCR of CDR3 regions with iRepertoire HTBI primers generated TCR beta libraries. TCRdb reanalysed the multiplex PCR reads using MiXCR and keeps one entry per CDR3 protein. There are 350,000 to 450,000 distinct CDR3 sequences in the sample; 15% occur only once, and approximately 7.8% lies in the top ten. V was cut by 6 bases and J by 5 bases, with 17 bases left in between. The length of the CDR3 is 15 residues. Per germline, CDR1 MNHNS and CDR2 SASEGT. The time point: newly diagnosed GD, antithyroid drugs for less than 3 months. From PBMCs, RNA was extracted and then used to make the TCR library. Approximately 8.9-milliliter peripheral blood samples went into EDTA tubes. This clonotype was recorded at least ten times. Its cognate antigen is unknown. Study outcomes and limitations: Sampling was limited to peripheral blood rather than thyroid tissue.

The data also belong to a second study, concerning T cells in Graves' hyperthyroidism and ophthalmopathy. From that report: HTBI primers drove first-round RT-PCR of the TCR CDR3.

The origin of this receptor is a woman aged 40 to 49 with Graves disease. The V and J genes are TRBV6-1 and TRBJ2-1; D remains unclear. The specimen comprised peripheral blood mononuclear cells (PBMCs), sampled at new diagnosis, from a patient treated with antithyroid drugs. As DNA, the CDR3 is TGTGCCAGCAGCCCAACAGATGCAGATGACAATGAGCAGTTCTTC. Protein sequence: CASSPTDADDNEQFF.